Presented here are 16 T cell receptor beta chains from one specimen sequenced in a study of blood T cells in healthy people across ages (dated by TCRdb to about 2015). To prepare the library, 5' RACE was applied. Reads for this sample came from an Illumina HiSeq 2500. The second PCR ran for about 7 to 11 cycles and used a J-beta primer mix along with a sample-barcoded 5' primer. Using fastp at Q25 and MiXCR, TCRdb reprocessed the public reads and kept productive beta chains. Identical CDR3 proteins give one entry, which carries the most common genes and DNA. The sample table lists about 1.4 million distinct CDR3 sequences, roughly 64% of them with a count of one. The biggest ten clones account for 5.5% to 8% of the sample. The specimen sequenced was blood. These receptors were taken from a man between 18 and 29 years old in good health.

The chain recombines TRBV20-1 with TRBJ2-3; D is ambiguous. The length of the CDR3 is 13 residues. Germline V CDR1 and CDR2: DFQATT, SNEGSKA (reference sequence). Here the CDR3 reads CRVSDGFTDTQYF. The DNA of the CDR3 is TGCAGGGTCTCAGATGGCTTCACAGATACGCAGTATTTT.

There are a few counts of this clonotype. The chain couples TRBV4-1 to TRBJ2-1, with 7 bases aligning to TRBD2. The trim removed 3 bases at V and 4 bases at J, leaving 12 bases unmatched. From germline, CDR1 is MGHRA and CDR2 YSYEKL. There are 17 residues in the CDR3. For the CDR3, the DNA is TGCGCCAGCAGCCACCCCCGGAGAGGGACTACATACAATGAGCAGTTCTTC. Its translation is CASSHPRRGTTYNEQFF.

This chain joins TRBV20-1 and TRBJ2-1, with D unclear. The CDR3 contains 14 residues. Germline values: CDR1 DFQATT, CDR2 SNEGSKA (reference sequence). V lost 7 bases and J 5 bases, leaving 18 bases between the germline ends. The CDR3 loop is CSVPASAANNEQFF. For the CDR3, the DNA is TGCAGTGTACCCGCGTCGGCCGCGAACAATGAGCAGTTCTTC.

This chain joins TRBV5-1 and TRBJ2-5; D is unclear. Germline lookup yields CDR1 SGHRS and CDR2 YFSETQ. Between the trimmed V and J ends, which lost 8 bases and 2 bases, there was a span of 13 bases. CDR3 size: 13 residues. CDR3 DNA sequence: TGCGCCAGTACCCCAGTGAATCAAGAGACCCAGTACTTC. Residues: CASTPVNQETQYF.

This clonotype appeared a few times. This chain joins TRBV4-2 and TRBJ1-2, with 8 nucleotides matching TRBD1. V shed 8 bases, J shed 3 bases, and the junction held 8 bases outside the gene matches. Germline V gives CDR1 LGHNA, CDR2 YNFKEQ. This CDR3 has 14 residues. CDR3 nucleotides: TGTGCCAGCCATGCCGTACAGGGGGACTATGGCTACACCTTC. Translating it yields CASHAVQGDYGYTF.

V gene TRBV4-2 combines with J gene TRBJ2-1; perhaps TRBD2 as D (6 bases). The germline V and J ends were trimmed by 4 bases and 8 bases, with 15 bases remaining between them. The germline CDR1 and CDR2 sequences are LGHNA and YNFKEQ. The CDR3 is 14 residues long. The CDR3 coding sequence is TGTGCCAGCAGCCGAGGAGGGACTGTCGATGAGCAGTTCTTC. Translation: CASSRGGTVDEQFF.

This chain uses TRBV18 with TRBJ2-4; D not resolved. From germline, CDR1 is KGHSH and CDR2 LQKENI. V lost 3 bases and J lost 0, with 12 bases in between. This CDR3 contains 16 residues. CDR3 region: CASSPSDGLAKNIQYF. The CDR3 DNA is TGTGCCAGCTCACCGAGTGACGGGCTAGCCAAAAACATTCAGTACTTC.

The chain combines TRBV18 with TRBJ1-1; no clear D gene. CDR1 is KGHSH and CDR2 is LQKENI in the germline V gene. The CDR3 length is 13 residues. With 2 bases removed from V and 4 bases from J, the gap between germline ends came to 8 bases. CDR3 in amino acids: CASSPTPGTEAFF. The CDR3 DNA sequence: TGTGCCAGCTCACCAACACCTGGCACTGAAGCTTTCTTT.

The chain carries TRBV30 and TRBJ1-2; TRBD1 agrees at 10 bases. Germline lookup yields CDR1 GTSNPN and CDR2 SVGIG (reference sequence). The CDR3 has 14 amino acids. Trimming took 2 bases from V and 5 from J; bases not matched to a gene: 5. In DNA form, the CDR3 reads TGTGCCTGGAGTCCGGACAGGGGGGGATATGGCTACACCTTC. Its translation: CAWSPDRGGYGYTF. The full variable domain, its missing parts supplied by reference TRBV30 and TRBJ1-2, is SQTIHQWPATLVQPVGSPLSLECTVEGTSNPNLYWYRQAAGRGLQLLFYSVGIGQISSEVPQNLSASRPQDRQFILSSKKLLLSDSGFYLCAWSPDRGGYGYTFGSGTRLTVV.

The chain is built from TRBV25-1 and TRBJ1-2, with D possibly TRBD1 on 6 matching bases. Germline loops: CDR1 MGHDK, CDR2 SYGVNS. The germline V and J ends were trimmed by 3 bases and 8 bases, with 13 bases remaining between them. The CDR3 totals 13 residues. CDR3 sequence: CASSDPGAGGYTF. In nucleotides, the CDR3 is TGTGCCAGCAGTGACCCGGGGGCTGGCGGCTACACCTTC.

This chain connects TRBV7-8 to TRBJ1-5, with no clear D. The length of the CDR3 is 11 residues. Germline V gene sequence: CDR1 SGHVS, CDR2 FQNEAQ. V shed 8 bases and J shed 7 bases, with 9 bases lying between them. In nucleotides, the CDR3 is TGTGCCAGCGGTGTCGGGCAGCCCCAGCATTTT. It is translated as CASGVGQPQHF. Full variable domain (rest looked up from reference TRBV7-8 and TRBJ1-5): GAGVSQSPRYKVAKRGQDVALRCDPISGHVSLFWYQQALGQGPEFLTYFQNEAQLDKSGLPSDRFFAERPEGSVSTLKIQRTQQEDSAVYLCASGVGQPQHFGDGTRLSIL.

J is TRBJ1-4 and V is TRBV29-1; no clear D gene. The CDR3 covers 15 residues. Germline V gives CDR1 SQVTM, CDR2 ANQGSEA. V gave up 7 bases and J gave up 2 bases, with 17 bases separating them. The CDR3 sequence: CSARKAEWTNEKLFF. CDR3 DNA sequence: TGCAGCGCAAGGAAGGCGGAGTGGACTAATGAAAAACTGTTTTTT.

The V gene is TRBV4-2, the J gene TRBJ2-2; TRBD2 agrees at 10 bases. CDR3 length: 18 residues. The germline V gene encodes CDR1 LGHNA and CDR2 YNFKEQ. V lost 0 bases and J lost 2; bases outside the gene matches: 6. The CDR3: CASSQEASGGINTGELFF. The DNA of the CDR3 is TGTGCCAGCAGCCAAGAGGCTAGCGGGGGCATCAACACCGGGGAGCTGTTTTTT.

The chain recombines TRBV20-1 with TRBJ2-5; weak D call: TRBD1 (6 bases). Germline values: CDR1 DFQATT, CDR2 SNEGSKA (reference sequence). The CDR3 sequence is 16 residues long. Between the trimmed V and J ends, which lost 4 bases and 0 bases, there was a span of 18 bases. The CDR3 sequence is CSAISGVRQYQETQYF. CDR3 coding DNA: TGCAGTGCTATCTCAGGGGTGAGGCAGTACCAAGAGACCCAGTACTTC.

This clonotype was counted a few times. The chain links TRBV20-1 to TRBJ2-4, with 11 bases fitting TRBD2. The J call may not be correct, given that the DNA end is closer to TRBJ2-5. The CDR3 consists of 19 residues. Germline CDR1 DFQATT, CDR2 SNEGSKA (reference sequence). The CDR3 DNA is TGCAGTGCTATTCGGGACAGGGAAAGACTAGCGGGGTTGGCGGAGACCCAGTACTTC. Encoded protein: CSAIRDRERLAGLAETQYF.

The V gene is TRBV5-1, the J gene TRBJ2-7, with D possibly TRBD2 on 6 matching bases. V lost 1 base to trimming and J lost 3 bases, with 14 bases between them. There are 15 residues in the CDR3. Germline V CDR1 and CDR2: SGHRS, YFSETQ. The CDR3: CASSLSSGVGYEQYF. As DNA, the CDR3 is TGCGCCAGCAGCTTGAGTTCGGGAGTCGGCTACGAGCAGTACTTC.